Here is one TCR beta chain with its context. Its antigen is not identified. This specimen comes from a study of T cell responses to AZD1222 COVID-19 vaccine. Study observations and caveats: There were mostly white British donors and more females than males, and clonal diversity was possibly underestimated.

Generated by immunoSEQ multiplex PCR, the TCRdb table keeps only in-frame clones and is missing some. The sample yields 170,000 or so clones, about nine tenths seen once. The V and J ends lost 4 bases and 4 bases respectively, with 10 bases between them. This CDR3 is built from 13 residues. Germline V gene sequence: CDR1 SGHDN, CDR2 FVKESK. J is TRBJ1-2 and V is TRBV14, with a tentative D call TRBD1 (6 bases). The material was peripheral blood, obtained on day 0 of AZD1222 vaccination. This clonotype originated in an adult in good health. The CDR3, as DNA: TGTGCCAGCAGCCTGAGGGGGGGCTATGGCTACACCTTC. Its translation: CASSLRGGYGYTF.